Below, 21 T cell receptor beta chains from the same sample are listed, as sequenced in a study of cytomegalovirus exposure and HLA in healthy donors. The PCR made use of 60 Vbeta and 13 Jbeta primers. Profiled with immunoSEQ multiplex PCR; TCRdb holds only in-frame clones, not every one. The sample includes 230,000 or so clones, about 90% of them seen just once. Material for sequencing was PBMCs. Every receptor here comes from a girl aged 2-15 years in good health and CMV-seronegative.

V and J are TRBV6-5 and TRBJ2-5, with 10 bases aligning to TRBD1. This CDR3 is 13 amino acids long. J gave up 13 bases and V 7 bases, and 12 bases lay outside the gene matches. Germline V CDR1 and CDR2: MNHEY, SVGAGI. The CDR3 sequence: CASTKTGGSHWYF. Here the CDR3 DNA reads TGTGCCAGCACTAAGACAGGGGGCTCCCATTGGTACTTC.

The V and J genes are TRBV19 and TRBJ2-7; D perhaps matches TRBD2 (6 bases). In germline, CDR1 is LNHDA, CDR2 SQIVND (reference sequence). Trimming took off 6 bases at V and 1 base at J, with 13 bases between the two ends. This CDR3 contains 14 residues. The CDR3 protein is CASRDPGLSYEQYF. The DNA of the CDR3 is TGTGCCAGTAGGGACCCGGGACTGTCCTACGAGCAGTACTTC.

This chain links TRBV4-1 with TRBJ1-2; D is perhaps TRBD1 (5 bases). The ends were cut back, 0 bases at V and 4 bases at J, with 15 bases in the middle. The germline V gene has CDR1 MGHRA and CDR2 YSYEKL. The CDR3 totals 16 residues. Written as DNA, the CDR3 is TGCGCCAGCAGCCAAGATCGAGCCCCAAGGGGCTATGGCTACACCTTC. Its translation is CASSQDRAPRGYGYTF.

The chain carries TRBV28 and TRBJ2-7; 9 bases agree with TRBD2. The germline CDR1 and CDR2 sequences are MDHEN and SYDVKM. CDR3 size: 15 residues. V was clipped by 5 bases and J by 4 bases; unmatched bases: 9. CDR3 sequence reads: CASSPFAGGPYEQYF. In DNA, the CDR3 is TGTGCCAGCAGTCCCTTCGCGGGAGGGCCGTACGAGCAGTACTTC.

The chain has TRBV4-2 and TRBJ1-5; a possible D gene is TRBD1 (6 bases). Germline V gene sequence: CDR1 LGHNA, CDR2 YNFKEQ. V lost 0 bases, J lost 3 bases, and 12 bases lay in between. The CDR3 sequence is 16 residues long. CDR3 sequence: CASSQDEQGDNQPQHF. The CDR3 nucleotides are TGTGCCAGCAGCCAAGATGAACAGGGTGACAATCAGCCCCAGCATTTT.

This chain uses TRBV9 with TRBJ2-5; perhaps TRBD2 as D (6 bases). V lost 4 bases to trimming and J lost 5 bases, with 12 bases between them. The length of the CDR3 is 13 residues. The germline V gene encodes CDR1 SGDLS and CDR2 YYNGEE. CDR3 sequence reads: CASSRDFMETQYF. As DNA, the CDR3 is TGTGCCAGCAGCCGGGACTTCATGGAGACCCAGTACTTC. Complete variable domain (other parts from reference TRBV9 and TRBJ2-5): DSGVTQTPKHLITATGQRVTLRCSPRSGDLSVYWYQQSLDQGLQFLIQYYNGEERAKGNILERFSAQQFPDLHSELNLSSLELGDSALYFCASSRDFMETQYFGPGTRLLVL.

The rearrangement uses TRBV29-1 and TRBJ1-1; 7 nucleotides line up with TRBD1. The CDR3 covers 13 residues. Germline-derived CDR1 and CDR2 are SQVTM and ANQGSEA. Germline trimming cut 6 bases from V and 3 bases from J; bases unmatched to any gene: 7. The CDR3 here is CSVKGARDTEAFF. Written as DNA, the CDR3 is TGCAGCGTGAAGGGGGCGCGGGACACTGAAGCTTTCTTT. The entire variable domain, with the rest obtained from reference TRBV29-1 and TRBJ1-1, is as follows: SAVISQKPSRDICQRGTSLTIQCQVDSQVTMMFWYRQQPGQSLTLIATANQGSEATYESGFVIDKFPISRPNLTFSTLTVSNMSPEDSSIYLCSVKGARDTEAFFGQGTRLTVV.

The chain employs TRBV30 and TRBJ1-1, with 9 positions matching TRBD1. CDR3 length: 13 residues. V trimming: 5 bases; J trimming: 1 base; junction bases outside the gene matches: 2. CDR1 is GTSNPN, CDR2 SVGIG, per germline (reference sequence). For the CDR3, the DNA is TGTGCCTGGTCGGACAGGGGGAACACTGAAGCTTTCTTT. Translation gives CAWSDRGNTEAFF.

The chain links TRBV5-6 to TRBJ1-1; TRBD1 matches at 8 bases. J was trimmed by 5 bases and V by 0 bases; bases with no gene match: 3. Germline V gene lookup returns CDR1 SGHDT and CDR2 YYEEEE. The CDR3 spans 14 residues. The CDR3 DNA sequence: TGTGCCAGCAGCTTGGGTACAGGGGGGACTGAAGCTTTCTTT. Amino acids: CASSLGTGGTEAFF.

The CDR3: CASNRDRRATNEKLFF. The CDR3, as DNA: TGTGCCAGTAACCGGGACAGGAGAGCAACTAATGAAAAACTGTTTTTT. The J gene is TRBJ1-4, the V gene TRBV2; TRBD1 aligns across 8 bases. The CDR3 length is 16 residues. With V trimmed by 9 bases and J by 0 bases, 9 bases remained unmatched. Germline V CDR1 and CDR2: SNHLY, FYNNEI.

The chain combines TRBV5-1 with TRBJ1-1, with D maybe TRBD1 (6 bases). Per the germline V gene, CDR1 is SGHRS and CDR2 is YFSETQ. The ends were cut back, 4 bases at V and 5 bases at J, with 15 bases in the middle. The CDR3 consists of 14 residues. CDR3: CASSLIQGATEAFF. The CDR3 DNA follows: TGCGCCAGCAGCCTCATACAGGGAGCGACTGAAGCTTTCTTT.

The chain employs TRBV19 and TRBJ1-1; 8 bases map to TRBD1. The CDR3 spans 17 residues. CDR1 and CDR2 (germline): LNHDA, SQIVND (reference sequence). V shed 3 bases and J 0 bases; nucleotides not matched to a gene: 9. CDR3 sequence reads: CASSIIFGTGLNTEAFF. In DNA form, the CDR3 reads TGTGCCAGTAGTATCATTTTCGGGACAGGATTGAACACTGAAGCTTTCTTT.

Here the CDR3 reads CASRGTGPINEQFF. The CDR3, as DNA: TGTGCCAGCAGGGGGACAGGACCAATCAATGAGCAGTTCTTC. V gene TRBV6-6 combines with J gene TRBJ2-1; 8 nucleotides agree with TRBD1. Trimming at V came to 6 bases and at J to 6 bases, leaving 7 bases not matched to a gene. The CDR3 sequence is 14 residues long. Germline CDR1 reads MNHNY; CDR2 reads SVGAGI (reference sequence).

The V call is TRBV19, the J call TRBJ2-3, with 7 bases identical to TRBD2. V lost 5 bases, J lost 2 bases, and 4 bases stayed unmatched. CDR1 and CDR2 from the germline V gene are LNHDA and SQIVND (reference sequence). This CDR3 has 14 amino acids. The CDR3 DNA is TGTGCCAGTAGTCCCGCGGGAGTCACAGATACGCAGTATTTT. Its protein product is CASSPAGVTDTQYF.

The V gene is TRBV5-1, the J gene TRBJ1-1; D is ambiguous. The germline V gene encodes CDR1 SGHRS and CDR2 YFSETQ. V lost 0 bases and J 1 base, leaving 7 bases between the germline ends. The CDR3 consists of 14 residues. CDR3 residues: CASSLAGANTEAFF. The CDR3 DNA reads TGCGCCAGCAGCTTGGCAGGTGCGAACACTGAAGCTTTCTTT.

The V gene is TRBV5-8, the J gene TRBJ1-2; D is ambiguous. Trimming shortened V by 4 bases and J by 1 base, and 20 bases separated the two germline ends. From germline, CDR1 is SGHTS and CDR2 YDEGEE. The CDR3 covers 17 residues. CDR3 sequence (DNA): TGTGCCAGCAGCCCCACCCGCACAGTGCCGCTTAACTATGGCTACACCTTC. Encoded protein: CASSPTRTVPLNYGYTF.

The CDR3 protein is CASSVSGGVGYSNQPQHF. The CDR3 DNA is TGTGCCAGCAGTGTCTCCGGGGGGGTTGGCTATAGCAATCAGCCCCAGCATTTT. This chain connects TRBV6-1 to TRBJ1-5; TRBD1 is a possible D gene (5 bases). The germline gives CDR1 MNHNS, CDR2 SASEGT. The CDR3 is 18 amino acids. Trimming cost V 4 bases and J 0 bases, with 19 bases left between them.

A remark on this clone: This same CDR3 is encoded by further DNA sequences in the sample. The chain uses TRBV4-2 and TRBJ1-6, with 8 nucleotides matching TRBD1. With 2 bases clipped from V and 5 bases from J, the junction kept 2 bases outside the gene matches. The CDR3 extends over 15 amino acids. Germline V lookup: CDR1 LGHNA, CDR2 YNFKEQ. The CDR3 DNA is TGTGCCAGCAGCCAACCGACAGGGGATAATTCACCCCTCCACTTT. Translating gives CASSQPTGDNSPLHF.

This chain joins TRBV6-4 and TRBJ1-5; TRBD1 agrees at 8 bases. J lost 0 bases, V lost 2 bases, and 6 bases had no gene match. Per the germline V gene, CDR1 is MRHNA and CDR2 is SNTAGT. This CDR3 spans 17 amino acids. CDR3 in DNA: TGTGCCAGCAGTGACGGCGGGACAGGTGCTAGCAATCAGCCCCAGCATTTT. Encoded protein: CASSDGGTGASNQPQHF.

The V call is TRBV14, the J call TRBJ2-1; no firm D call. V lost 4 bases to trimming and J lost 9 bases, with 16 bases between them. The CDR3 extends over 14 amino acids. Germline values: CDR1 SGHDN, CDR2 FVKESK. In DNA form, the CDR3 reads TGTGCCAGCAGCCTCAAGGTCCGCGGTGGTGAGCAGTTCTTC. Encoded protein: CASSLKVRGGEQFF.

In its sample, this clone was seen once. V gene TRBV5-6 combines with J gene TRBJ1-1; TRBD1 matches at 9 bases. Per germline, CDR1 SGHDT and CDR2 YYEEEE. Unmatched junction bases numbered 8, after V lost 4 bases and J lost 1 base. The CDR3 covers 16 residues. CDR3 sequence (DNA): TGTGCCAGCAGCGGACAGGGGTTAGGGAAGAACACTGAAGCTTTCTTT. It is translated as CASSGQGLGKNTEAFF.